These 30 T cell receptor beta chains share one sample of origin, sequenced in a study of T cell responses to AZD1222 COVID-19 vaccine. Clones were read by immunoSEQ multiplex PCR, and TCRdb kept only the in-frame ones, dropping some. The sample includes over 100,000 clones, around 87% of them seen just once. Source: peripheral blood, taken 28 days after the second AZD1222 dose. The receptors here all came from an adult who received the AZD1222 COVID-19 vaccine.

J is TRBJ1-2 and V is TRBV5-1, with unresolved D. Germline V gives CDR1 SGHRS, CDR2 YFSETQ. With 5 bases removed from V and 0 bases from J, the gap between germline ends came to 11 bases. This CDR3 is built from 14 residues. CDR3 coding DNA: TGCGCCAGCAGAGGACGGACCGCTAACTATGGCTACACCTTC. Amino acids: CASRGRTANYGYTF. Full variable domain (outside the CDR3, taken from reference TRBV5-1 and TRBJ1-2): KAGVTQTPRYLIKTRGQQVTLSCSPISGHRSVSWYQQTPGQGLQFLFEYFSETQRNKGNFPGRFSGRQFSNSRSEMNVSTLELGDSALYLCASRGRTANYGYTFGSGTRLTVV.

This chain joins TRBV24-1 and TRBJ2-1; the match to TRBD2 covers 8 bases. CDR3 length: 18 residues. The V and J ends lost 3 bases and 1 base, in that order; junction bases with no gene match: 10. CDR1 KGHDR and CDR2 SFDVKD come from the germline V gene. The CDR3 DNA reads TGTGCCACCAGTGATGGGGGTCTAGGGACTAGGTCCTACAATGAGCAGTTCTTC. Its protein is CATSDGGLGTRSYNEQFF.

The chain is built from TRBV7-3 and TRBJ2-7; D possibly corresponds to TRBD2 (6 bases). Germline assignment: CDR1 SGHTA and CDR2 FQGTGA. CDR3 length equals 15 residues. V lost 5 bases, J lost 5 bases, and 19 bases lay in between. CDR3 nucleotides: TGTGCCAGCAGCAAAGGGGCATCAGGGAGGAACGAGCAGTACTTC. Translating gives CASSKGASGRNEQYF.

CDR3 nucleotide sequence: TGTGCCAGCAGCTCCAGGACTAGTATCGAGCAGTACTTC. Translated, it gives CASSSRTSIEQYF. The rearrangement links TRBV5-4 to TRBJ2-7; TRBD2 matches 7 bases. The CDR3 is made up of 13 amino acids. Losses at the gene ends were 3 bases for V and 6 bases for J; bases not matched to a gene: 6. Germline lookup yields CDR1 SGHNT and CDR2 YYREEE (reference sequence).

The rearrangement links TRBV6-6 to TRBJ2-5; no firm D call. Germline V gives CDR1 MNHNY, CDR2 SVGAGI (reference sequence). V was shortened by 5 bases and J by 5 bases, with 9 bases between the two germline ends. The CDR3 runs 12 residues. CDR3: CASSTPRETQYF. Written as DNA, the CDR3 is TGTGCCAGCAGTACTCCCCGGGAGACCCAGTACTTC.

J is TRBJ1-4 and V is TRBV27; TRBD1 matches 10 bases. Germline CDR1 MNHEY, CDR2 SMNVEV (reference sequence). CDR3 size: 15 residues. Trimming removed 4 bases from V and 6 bases from J; junction bases left unmatched: 5. The CDR3 DNA reads as TGTGCCAGCAGTTCCTGGGACAGGGGATATGAAAAACTGTTTTTT. Its translation is CASSSWDRGYEKLFF.

J is TRBJ1-5 and V is TRBV12-5; D unresolved. Between the trimmed V and J ends, which lost 1 base and 2 bases, there was a span of 18 bases. Germline lookup yields CDR1 LGHNT and CDR2 FRNRAP. The CDR3 runs 18 residues. The CDR3 is CASGLDGAGRGGNQPQHF. The CDR3 nucleotides are TGTGCTAGTGGTTTGGACGGAGCCGGACGGGGAGGCAATCAGCCCCAGCATTTT.

The chain carries TRBV7-2 and TRBJ1-4; tentatively, D is TRBD1 (5 bases). This CDR3 spans 16 amino acids. Germline V lookup: CDR1 SGHTA, CDR2 FQGNSA. Trimming took 1 base from V and 0 from J, leaving 9 bases between them. The CDR3 loop reads CASSLGRGPTNEKLFF. The CDR3 region has the DNA TGTGCCAGCAGCTTAGGGAGGGGCCCAACTAATGAAAAACTGTTTTTT. Supplemented by reference TRBV7-2 and TRBJ1-4, the full variable domain reads GAGVSQSPSNKVTEKGKDVELRCDPISGHTALYWYRQSLGQGLEFLIYFQGNSAPDKSGLPSDRFSAERTGGSVSTLTIQRTQQEDSAVYLCASSLGRGPTNEKLFFGSGTQLSVL.

This sequence joins TRBV16 and TRBJ2-2; D remains unclear. V shed 0 bases and J shed 5 bases, with 4 bases lying between them. The CDR3 spans 13 residues. Germline CDR1 reads KGHSY; CDR2 reads FQNENV. The CDR3 nucleotides are TGTGCCAGCAGCCAATCGACTACCGGGGAGCTGTTTTTT. Amino acid sequence: CASSQSTTGELFF.

The chain has TRBV12-5 and TRBJ1-6, with D possibly matching TRBD1 (6 bases). Trimming stripped 7 bases from V and 6 bases from J, with 13 bases between. The CDR3 sequence is 14 residues long. CDR1 LGHNT and CDR2 FRNRAP come from the germline V gene. The CDR3 region is CASAMGHPNSPLHF. CDR3 in DNA: TGTGCTAGTGCCATGGGACACCCTAATTCACCCCTCCACTTT.

The V and J genes are TRBV7-6 and TRBJ2-1, with TRBD2 identical over 14 bases. J gave up 6 bases and V 1 base, and 5 bases lay outside the gene matches. CDR1 and CDR2 (germline): SGHVS, FNYEAQ. This CDR3 is 17 amino acids long. The CDR3 bases are TGTGCCAGCAGCTTAGGACTAGCGGGGGGGCGGAGCAATGAGCAGTTCTTC. Amino acid sequence: CASSLGLAGGRSNEQFF. The variable domain in full, with the rest retrieved from reference TRBV7-6 and TRBJ2-1, is GAGVSQSPRYKVTKRGQDVALRCDPISGHVSLYWYRQALGQGPEFLTYFNYEAQQDKSGLPNDRFSAERPEGSISTLTIQRTEQRDSAMYRCASSLGLAGGRSNEQFFGPGTRLTVL.

This clone was found a few times. The chain uses TRBV7-8 and TRBJ2-7; D call uncertain. CDR3 size: 14 residues. Germline CDR1 and CDR2: SGHVS and FQNEAQ. V gave up 1 base and J gave up 2 bases, with 9 bases separating them. Here the CDR3 reads CASSLDGIPYEQYF. CDR3 nucleotide sequence: TGTGCCAGCAGCTTAGATGGGATTCCCTACGAGCAGTACTTC.

By proportion, this clone is medium-sized. This chain links TRBV2 with TRBJ1-3, with D possibly being TRBD1 (6 bases). Trimming took 6 bases from V and 3 from J, leaving 12 bases between them. In germline, CDR1 is SNHLY, CDR2 FYNNEI. This CDR3 region has 14 residues. CDR3 DNA sequence: TGTGCCAGCAGGAAAACAGGGTATGGAAACACCATATATTTT. Translated, it gives CASRKTGYGNTIYF.

The V gene is TRBV7-2, the J gene TRBJ1-2; D unclear. Germline CDR1 and CDR2: SGHTA and FQGNSA. Trimming shortened V by 1 base and J by 7 bases, and 19 bases separated the two germline ends. This CDR3 is 16 amino acids long. The CDR3 is CASSLGGGRAGGGYTF. For the CDR3, the DNA is TGTGCCAGCAGCTTAGGGGGAGGGAGGGCAGGAGGTGGCTACACCTTC.

The chain employs TRBV9 and TRBJ2-1; TRBD1 matches 7 bases. The germline CDR1 and CDR2 sequences are SGDLS and YYNGEE. This CDR3 spans 16 amino acids. Trimming removed 0 bases from V and 7 bases from J; junction bases left unmatched: 10. Here the CDR3 DNA reads TGTGCCAGCAGCGTAGGAGTAGGGGGCGGCCTTAATGAGCAGTTCTTC. Protein sequence: CASSVGVGGGLNEQFF.

This chain links TRBV4-1 with TRBJ2-5; tentative D call: TRBD1 (5 bases). Per germline, CDR1 MGHRA and CDR2 YSYEKL. The CDR3 loop spans 17 amino acids. Deletions cut 0 bases from V and 4 bases from J, with 18 bases between. Here the CDR3 DNA reads TGCGCCAGCAGCCAAGAAGGACGTCAGGGAAAGGGAGAGACCCAGTACTTC. Its translation: CASSQEGRQGKGETQYF.

The chain links TRBV6-1 to TRBJ1-6; no reliable D call. CDR1 and CDR2 from the germline V gene are MNHNS and SASEGT. Trimming took 3 bases from V and 9 from J, leaving 9 bases between them. There are 13 residues in the CDR3. CDR3 coding DNA: TGTGCCAGCAGTGATGTGTGGCTTTCACCCCTCCACTTT. It is translated as CASSDVWLSPLHF.

V is TRBV19 and J is TRBJ2-7; D possibly matches TRBD1 or TRBD2 (5 bases each). The CDR3 extends over 14 amino acids. The germline gives CDR1 LNHDA, CDR2 SQIVND (reference sequence). Trimming took 4 bases from V and 4 from J, leaving 14 bases between them. This CDR3 is CASSSSRDPYEQYF. The CDR3 DNA follows: TGTGCCAGTAGTAGTAGCAGGGACCCGTACGAGCAGTACTTC.

The chain couples TRBV25-1 to TRBJ2-1; 7 bases line up with TRBD1. V gave up 4 bases and J gave up 3 bases; unmatched junction bases: 9. Germline CDR1 and CDR2: MGHDK and SYGVNS. The CDR3 is 16 amino acids. The CDR3 loop is CASSAPGQIFYNEQFF. CDR3 bases: TGTGCCAGCAGTGCTCCGGGACAGATATTCTACAATGAGCAGTTCTTC. Complete variable domain (other parts from reference TRBV25-1 and TRBJ2-1): EADIYQTPRYLVIGTGKKITLECSQTMGHDKMYWYQQDPGMELHLIHYSYGVNSTEKGDLSSESTVSRIRTEHFPLTLESARPSHTSQYLCASSAPGQIFYNEQFFGPGTRLTVL.

For the CDR3, the DNA is TGTGCCAGCAGCTCATATGGGACAGGTAGAACTAGCAATCAGCCCCAGCATTTT. Its protein product is CASSSYGTGRTSNQPQHF. This sequence joins TRBV7-9 and TRBJ1-5; 8 bases are shared with TRBD1. Germline V lookup: CDR1 SEHNR, CDR2 FQNEAQ (reference sequence). The CDR3 contains 18 residues. The J segment lost 0 bases and the V segment lost 4 bases, leaving 11 bases of the junction unmatched.

On this clone: Without the conserved terminal phenylalanine or tryptophan, this CDR3 likely stems from a read error. Because the CDR3's place on the DNA is in doubt, the DNA is left out and the CDR3 is given as listed by TCRdb. The rearrangement links TRBV18 to TRBJ1-6; the listed D gene, TRBD1, was not tested against the DNA. The CDR3 is 13 amino acids long, termini counted. The germline CDR1 and CDR2 sequences are KGHSH and LQKENI. This CDR3 reads CASSPGQGASRSY.

This chain uses TRBV7-9 with TRBJ1-1; no definite D call. This CDR3 has 15 amino acids. Trimming cost V 5 bases and J 0 bases, with 13 bases left between them. Germline-derived CDR1 and CDR2 are SEHNR and FQNEAQ (reference sequence). The CDR3 DNA reads TGTGCCAGCAGCCCCCCAGGACGGCTGAACACTGAAGCTTTCTTT. Protein: CASSPPGRLNTEAFF.

The chain joins TRBV5-1 to TRBJ2-6, with 7 bases identical to TRBD1. In germline, CDR1 is SGHRS, CDR2 YFSETQ. Trimming at V came to 5 bases and at J to 0 bases, leaving 14 bases not matched to a gene. The CDR3 sequence is 19 residues long. CDR3 nucleotides: TGCGCCAGCAGGATAGACCCGGGACAGCAACTCTCTGGGGCCAACGTCCTGACTTTC. Encoded protein: CASRIDPGQQLSGANVLTF.

V usage is TRBV19 and J usage is TRBJ2-1; 8 positions match TRBD1. V shed 4 bases, J shed 3 bases, and the junction held 11 bases outside the gene matches. CDR1 LNHDA and CDR2 SQIVND come from the germline V gene (reference sequence). The CDR3 is 17 residues long. For the CDR3, the DNA is TGTGCCAGTAGTACCCCAGGGGACAGGCTAAACTACAATGAGCAGTTCTTC. This translates into CASSTPGDRLNYNEQFF.

The rearrangement joins TRBV30 to TRBJ1-1; 9 bases line up with TRBD1. The CDR3 length is 15 residues. Trimming took 0 bases from V and 7 from J; bases not matched to a gene: 9. Looked up from germline, CDR1 is GTSNPN and CDR2 is SVGIG (reference sequence). The CDR3 spells CAWSVLGQGLIEAFF. The CDR3 DNA follows: TGTGCCTGGAGTGTACTAGGACAGGGGTTAATTGAAGCTTTCTTT.

The genes are TRBV27 and TRBJ2-1; D ambiguous. This CDR3 has 16 amino acids. The V end was cut by 1 base, the J end by 0 bases, with 10 bases between. Germline values: CDR1 MNHEY, CDR2 SMNVEV (reference sequence). Written as DNA, the CDR3 is TGTGCCAGCAGTTTATATTCATCTCCCTCCTACAATGAGCAGTTCTTC. Its translation: CASSLYSSPSYNEQFF.

The gene calls are TRBV6-6 and TRBJ1-5; 8 bases map to TRBD1. The CDR3 is made up of 15 amino acids. Germline V gene lookup returns CDR1 MNHNY and CDR2 SVGAGI (reference sequence). V lost 2 bases to trimming and J lost 1 base; unmatched junction nucleotides: 1. DNA of the CDR3: TGTGCCAGCAGTTACGGACAGGGAAGCAATCAGCCCCAGCATTTT. This gives the protein CASSYGQGSNQPQHF.

This chain uses TRBV7-3 with TRBJ2-3; a weak D match, TRBD2 (6 bases). The germline CDR1 and CDR2 sequences are SGHTA and FQGTGA. This CDR3 comprises 14 residues. The V end lost 5 bases, the J end lost 1 base, and 10 bases lay between the germline ends. CDR3 loop: CASSRGLRTDTQYF. The CDR3 DNA follows: TGTGCCAGCAGCCGGGGACTGCGCACAGATACGCAGTATTTT. Full variable domain (missing parts from reference TRBV7-3 and TRBJ2-3): GAGVSQTPSNKVTEKGKYVELRCDPISGHTALYWYRQSLGQGPEFLIYFQGTGAADDSGLPNDRFFAVRPEGSVSTLKIQRTERGDSAVYLCASSRGLRTDTQYFGPGTRLTVL.

The chain employs TRBV5-4 and TRBJ1-4, with 12 bases that match TRBD1. Germline V gene lookup returns CDR1 SGHNT and CDR2 YYREEE (reference sequence). This CDR3 has 17 residues. Unmatched junction bases numbered 10, after V lost 2 bases and J lost 8 bases. The CDR3 here is CASSLPGQGASVEKLFF. Written as DNA, the CDR3 is TGTGCCAGCAGCTTACCGGGACAGGGGGCCTCGGTGGAAAAACTGTTTTTT.

This clone turned up a few times. V is TRBV19 and J is TRBJ2-3; TRBD2 aligns across 13 bases. CDR3 length: 18 amino acids. Germline V gene lookup returns CDR1 LNHDA and CDR2 SQIVND (reference sequence). V lost 4 bases to trimming and J lost 0 bases; unmatched junction nucleotides: 7. CDR3 sequence (DNA): TGTGCCAGTAGTACCCGGACTAGCGGGGGCCCTAGCACAGATACGCAGTATTTT. As protein: CASSTRTSGGPSTDTQYF.